The 23 T cell receptor beta chains in this list originate from one sample, sequenced in a study of shared clonotypes between healthy human individuals. Using immunoSEQ multiplex PCR, the repertoire was profiled, and TCRdb retains in-frame clones only, with some absent. The sample includes around 990,000 clones, 70% to 85% of them seen just once. Sequenced sample: memory CD4+ T cells from PBMCs. The subset here: CD45RA-negative fraction. The receptors derive from a man between 18 and 29 years old in good health. Some clones in this sample may be carry-over from other donors' samples.

The gene calls are TRBV6-6 and TRBJ2-7; D gene ambiguous. Germline CDR1 and CDR2: MNHNY and SVGAGI (reference sequence). CDR3 length equals 13 residues. The germline V and J ends were trimmed by 6 bases and 6 bases, with 15 bases remaining between them. The CDR3 nucleotides read TGTGCCAGCAGCAGGACCCGGGTGGGCGAGCAGTACTTC. Its translation: CASSRTRVGEQYF.

This clone was counted between two and nine times. The chain joins TRBV18 to TRBJ1-1; D gene uncertain. Germline V gene sequence: CDR1 KGHSH, CDR2 LQKENI. Between the trimmed V and J ends, which lost 2 bases and 5 bases, there was a span of 3 bases. The CDR3 is made up of 11 amino acids. CDR3 DNA: TGTGCCAGCTCACCATCAACTGAAGCTTTCTTT. This encodes CASSPSTEAFF.

The J gene is TRBJ1-5, the V gene TRBV28, with D unresolved. This CDR3 has 15 residues. Trimming cost V 5 bases and J 9 bases, with 20 bases left between them. Germline CDR1 MDHEN, CDR2 SYDVKM. The CDR3: CASSPLGEVLGPQHF. In DNA, the CDR3 is TGTGCCAGCAGTCCACTTGGTGAGGTCCTCGGGCCCCAGCATTTT.

The chain links TRBV7-9 to TRBJ2-7, with TRBD2 matching over 14 bases. CDR3 size: 17 residues. The V and J ends lost 4 bases and 3 bases, in that order; junction bases with no gene match: 8. Per the germline V gene, CDR1 is SEHNR and CDR2 is FQNEAQ (reference sequence). CDR3 nucleotides: TGTGCCAGCAGCTCCGGACTAGCGGGAGGAGGGCACTACGAGCAGTACTTC. Protein product: CASSSGLAGGGHYEQYF. Drawing the rest from reference TRBV7-9 and TRBJ2-7, the complete variable domain is DTGVSQNPRHKITKRGQNVTFRCDPISEHNRLYWYRQTLGQGPEFLTYFQNEAQLEKSRLLSDRFSAERPKGSFSTLEIQRTEQGDSAMYLCASSSGLAGGGHYEQYFGPGTRLTVT.

This clone was seen just once. This chain joins TRBV27 and TRBJ2-2, with D perhaps being TRBD1 or TRBD2 (6 bases each). Per germline, CDR1 MNHEY and CDR2 SMNVEV (reference sequence). The CDR3 covers 17 residues. V lost 6 bases and J lost 5, with 22 bases in between. For the CDR3, the DNA is TGTGCCAGCAGGTACTGGGGGGCCAGGTTTGGTACCGGGGAGCTGTTTTTT. This encodes CASRYWGARFGTGELFF.

The chain carries TRBV9 and TRBJ2-3, with TRBD1 identical over 11 bases. The CDR3 covers 16 residues. The V gene end was trimmed by 0 bases and the J gene end by 4 bases; junction bases not matched to a gene: 4. Germline V gene sequence: CDR1 SGDLS, CDR2 YYNGEE. CDR3 loop: CASSVGGTGGSDTQYF. Written as DNA, the CDR3 is TGTGCCAGCAGCGTAGGGGGGACAGGGGGTTCAGATACGCAGTATTTT.

This clone was observed a few times. CDR3 nucleotides: TGCAGCGTTGACCTGGACAGGGGGGGCTACACCTTC. Amino acid sequence: CSVDLDRGGYTF. This chain connects TRBV29-1 to TRBJ1-2; 10 bases fit TRBD1. Trimming removed 3 bases from V and 8 bases from J; junction bases left unmatched: 3. This CDR3 has 12 residues. From germline, CDR1 is SQVTM and CDR2 ANQGSEA.

V usage is TRBV4-2 and J usage is TRBJ2-1; D perhaps matches TRBD2 (5 bases). The CDR3 length is 15 residues. CDR1 is LGHNA, CDR2 YNFKEQ, per germline. Trimming shortened V by 6 bases and J by 0 bases, and 12 bases separated the two germline ends. The DNA for the CDR3 is TGTGCCAGCAGACTTGAGGGCGGCTCCTACAATGAGCAGTTCTTC. It specifies CASRLEGGSYNEQFF.

The rearrangement joins TRBV5-1 to TRBJ1-1; 9 positions agree with TRBD1. CDR1 SGHRS and CDR2 YFSETQ come from the germline V gene. V shed 7 bases and J 3 bases; nucleotides not matched to a gene: 10. This CDR3 comprises 15 residues. The CDR3 protein is CASRTGTGTHTEAFF. The CDR3, as DNA: TGCGCCAGCCGGACGGGGACAGGGACGCACACTGAAGCTTTCTTT.

Points on this clone: A single base separates this from a much larger clone, so it may be a read error. This chain uses TRBV7-8 with TRBJ2-2; D is undetermined. V was shortened by 4 bases and J by 2 bases, with 2 bases between the two germline ends. The CDR3 runs to 12 residues. The germline gives CDR1 SGHVS, CDR2 FQNEAQ. This CDR3 is CASSSNTGELFF. CDR3 DNA sequence: TGTGCCAGCAGCTCTAACACCGGGGAGCTGTTTTTT.

This chain links TRBV7-9 with TRBJ1-1, with a possible D match to TRBD1 (5 bases). Trimming removed 0 bases at V and 14 bases at J, with 16 bases between. This CDR3 contains 13 residues. Germline V lookup: CDR1 SEHNR, CDR2 FQNEAQ (reference sequence). CDR3 loop: CASSLAGTGFWFF. As DNA, the CDR3 is TGTGCCAGCAGCTTAGCAGGGACCGGGTTTTGGTTCTTT.

V gene TRBV28 combines with J gene TRBJ2-7; 7 bases map to TRBD1. Germline CDR1 is MDHEN and CDR2 is SYDVKM. V lost 9 bases, J lost 2 bases, and 10 bases stayed unmatched. The CDR3 runs to 14 residues. The CDR3 region is CASKRQGGAYEQYF. CDR3 bases: TGTGCCAGTAAACGACAGGGTGGGGCCTACGAGCAGTACTTC.

The rearrangement uses TRBV7-9 and TRBJ2-5; the D gene could be TRBD1 or TRBD2 (5 bases each). The V and J ends lost 2 bases and 2 bases respectively, with 9 bases between them. This CDR3 comprises 14 residues. In germline, CDR1 is SEHNR, CDR2 FQNEAQ (reference sequence). CDR3 sequence reads: CASSLFGGQETQYF. CDR3 coding DNA: TGTGCCAGCAGCTTATTTGGGGGACAAGAGACCCAGTACTTC.

The rearrangement links TRBV18 to TRBJ2-5; no clear D gene. Germline V gene data show CDR1 as KGHSH and CDR2 as LQKENI. V gave up 0 bases and J gave up 5 bases, with 7 bases separating them. The CDR3 is 13 residues long. The CDR3 region has the DNA TGTGCCAGCTCACCACCAATCGTCGAGACCCAGTACTTC. This translates into CASSPPIVETQYF.

The rearrangement links TRBV28 to TRBJ2-3; D is possibly TRBD1 or TRBD2 (7 bases each). The CDR3 extends over 15 amino acids. Germline CDR1 MDHEN, CDR2 SYDVKM. V gave up 8 bases and J gave up 6 bases, with 21 bases separating them. Here the CDR3 reads CASLQGGSGSDTQYF. The DNA of the CDR3 is TGTGCCAGCCTCCAGGGGGGGTCGGGAAGTGATACGCAGTATTTT.

The chain has TRBV10-1 and TRBJ2-5; the D gene is possibly TRBD2 (5 bases). This CDR3 contains 14 residues. The ends were cut back, 4 bases at V and 6 bases at J, with 15 bases in the middle. The germline V gene has CDR1 WNHNN and CDR2 SYGVQD (reference sequence). The DNA of the CDR3 is TGCGCCAGCAGTGTAGGCCTGAGGGAGAAGACCCAGTACTTC. It codes for CASSVGLREKTQYF.

The CDR3 protein is CASNPRGGLDEQFF. The CDR3 DNA reads as TGTGCCAGCAACCCTCGCGGAGGTCTCGATGAGCAGTTCTTC. The chain has TRBV9 and TRBJ2-1; maybe TRBD2 (5 bases). There are 14 residues in the CDR3. Germline V lookup: CDR1 SGDLS, CDR2 YYNGEE. V was clipped by 6 bases and J by 8 bases, with 18 bases between them.

The chain couples TRBV7-2 to TRBJ1-4; a weak D match, TRBD1 (5 bases). Germline V gives CDR1 SGHTA, CDR2 FQGNSA. Trimming shortened V by 5 bases and J by 7 bases, and 17 bases separated the two germline ends. This CDR3 is 15 amino acids long. The DNA of the CDR3 is TGTGCCAGCAGCACCCGGGACGGGGCGGGTGAAAAACTGTTTTTT. Its translation is CASSTRDGAGEKLFF.

This clone was observed a handful of times. The gene calls are TRBV6-5 and TRBJ2-7; tentatively, D is TRBD1 or TRBD2 (5 bases each). Germline V gives CDR1 MNHEY, CDR2 SVGAGI. V lost 5 bases to trimming and J lost 7 bases, with 18 bases between them. The length of the CDR3 is 14 residues. CDR3 sequence: CASSLRDPAWEQYF. The CDR3 coding sequence is TGTGCCAGCAGTCTCCGGGACCCCGCGTGGGAGCAGTACTTC.

This chain uses TRBV7-2 with TRBJ2-2; TRBD2 is a possible D gene (6 bases). V lost 3 bases and J lost 2, with 13 bases in between. Germline CDR1 reads SGHTA; CDR2 reads FQGNSA. The CDR3 contains 16 residues. For the CDR3, the DNA is TGTGCCAGCAGCTTTTTCGGCGGGATTAACACCGGGGAGCTGTTTTTT. Translating it yields CASSFFGGINTGELFF.

The rearrangement links TRBV28 to TRBJ2-1; TRBD2 aligns across 13 bases. Germline lookup yields CDR1 MDHEN and CDR2 SYDVKM. The CDR3 extends over 16 amino acids. V gave up 5 bases and J gave up 9 bases; unmatched junction bases: 10. CDR3 sequence reads: CASSPIWTSGSSEQFF. The CDR3 DNA reads TGTGCCAGCAGTCCAATTTGGACTAGCGGGAGTTCTGAGCAGTTCTTC. Filled out from reference TRBV28 and TRBJ2-1, the complete variable domain reads DVKVTQSSRYLVKRTGEKVFLECVQDMDHENMFWYRQDPGLGLRLIYFSYDVKMKEKGDIPEGYSVSREKKERFSLILESASTNQTSMYLCASSPIWTSGSSEQFFGPGTRLTVL.

The chain uses TRBV28 and TRBJ1-2; TRBD1 aligns across 8 bases. Germline-derived CDR1 and CDR2 are MDHEN and SYDVKM. The CDR3 is 14 residues long. Trimming cost V 6 bases and J 7 bases; bases outside gene matches: 10. DNA for the CDR3: TGTGCCAGCAGGCCCGGGACAGGCGTTCGTGGCTACACCTTC. It encodes CASRPGTGVRGYTF.

Only one count was recorded for this clone. This rearrangement joins TRBV6-1 to TRBJ1-1, with D possibly being TRBD1 (5 bases). This CDR3 contains 15 residues. Trimming stripped 3 bases from V and 0 bases from J, with 11 bases between. Germline CDR1 MNHNS, CDR2 SASEGT. CDR3 DNA sequence: TGTGCCAGCAGTGACCCAGGGATGGTGAACACTGAAGCTTTCTTT. It codes for CASSDPGMVNTEAFF.